These 10 T cell receptor beta chains were all obtained from the same sample, sequenced in a study of T cell changes during pregnancy in multiple sclerosis. Some clones are missing from TCRdb's copy, which holds only in-frame ones; the method was immunoSEQ multiplex PCR. The table has approximately 90,000 clones, 85% to 95% seen once. Sequences were derived from peripheral blood, sampled before pregnancy. The receptors here all came from a female donor with multiple sclerosis, enrolled in a pregnancy study.

The rearrangement joins TRBV2 to TRBJ2-1; 7 nucleotides match TRBD2. The CDR3 runs 17 residues. The ends lost 1 base at V and 7 bases at J; junction bases unmatched: 13. CDR1 and CDR2 from the germline V gene are SNHLY and FYNNEI. CDR3 bases: TGTGCCAGCAGTGAAGGTTATGAGCGGGGCCTGAGGAATGAGCAGTTCTTC. It encodes CASSEGYERGLRNEQFF.

V and J are TRBV7-6 and TRBJ2-1; 13 nucleotides agree with TRBD2. This CDR3 has 18 residues. The V gene's germline CDR1 is SGHVS and CDR2 FNYEAQ. The V gene end was trimmed by 4 bases and the J gene end by 2 bases; junction bases not matched to a gene: 8. The CDR3 DNA is TGTGCCAGCAGCTCCCTACAAACTAGCGGGAGGGCCTACAATGAGCAGTTCTTC. Encoded protein: CASSSLQTSGRAYNEQFF.

This sequence joins TRBV14 and TRBJ2-7, with 7 positions matching TRBD2. Germline CDR1 and CDR2: SGHDN and FVKESK. The CDR3 has 14 residues. Losses at the gene ends were 1 base for V and 2 bases for J; bases not matched to a gene: 2. This CDR3 is CASSQGLAPYEQYF. The CDR3 nucleotides are TGTGCCAGCAGCCAAGGACTAGCCCCCTACGAGCAGTACTTC.

The chain couples TRBV23-1 to TRBJ2-1, with 8 bases fitting TRBD2. TRBV23-1 is assigned to the ORF class and has an uncertain function. Losses at the gene ends were 2 bases for V and 3 bases for J; bases not matched to a gene: 9. CDR3 length: 17 residues. The CDR3 reads CASSQVVSGTCYNEQFF. DNA for the CDR3: TGCGCCAGCAGTCAAGTGGTTAGCGGGACTTGCTACAATGAGCAGTTCTTC.

The chain couples TRBV7-2 to TRBJ2-7; D unresolved. V was shortened by 5 bases and J by 4 bases, with 6 bases between the two germline ends. The CDR3 runs 11 residues. Germline V gene sequence: CDR1 SGHTA, CDR2 FQGNSA. CDR3 sequence reads: CASSTTYEQYF. In nucleotides, the CDR3 is TGTGCCAGCAGCACGACTTACGAGCAGTACTTC.

The chain joins TRBV30 to TRBJ2-1; 10 nucleotides agree with TRBD2. Germline V gene data show CDR1 as GTSNPN and CDR2 as SVGIG (reference sequence). This CDR3 has 16 residues. The ends lost 6 bases at V and 7 bases at J; junction bases unmatched: 15. CDR3 sequence: CACLPWSGRVKNEQFF. DNA for the CDR3: TGTGCCTGCCTTCCCTGGAGCGGGAGGGTAAAGAATGAGCAGTTCTTC.

The V call is TRBV2, the J call TRBJ2-1, with a possible D match to TRBD2 (6 bases). CDR1 SNHLY and CDR2 FYNNEI come from the germline V gene. The V gene lost 7 bases and the J gene lost 10 bases, with 17 bases spanning the gap. This CDR3 spans 13 amino acids. The CDR3 region is CASKPTSHWEQFF. DNA for the CDR3: TGTGCCAGCAAACCCACTAGCCACTGGGAGCAGTTCTTC. The full variable domain, with the rest looked up from reference TRBV2 and TRBJ2-1, is EPEVTQTPSHQVTQMGQEVILRCVPISNHLYFYWYRQILGQKVEFLVSFYNNEISEKSEIFDDQFSVERPDGSNFTLKIRSTKLEDSAMYFCASKPTSHWEQFFGPGTRLTVL.

The chain carries TRBV19 and TRBJ2-7; D is perhaps TRBD1 (5 bases). Trimming shortened V by 4 bases and J by 5 bases, and 12 bases separated the two germline ends. Looked up from germline, CDR1 is LNHDA and CDR2 is SQIVND (reference sequence). The CDR3 has 13 residues. The CDR3: CASSNKGIDEQYF. Written as DNA, the CDR3 is TGTGCCAGTAGTAATAAGGGGATCGACGAGCAGTACTTC.

The chain links TRBV9 to TRBJ1-1; the D is unclear. In germline, CDR1 is SGDLS, CDR2 YYNGEE. CDR3 length: 16 amino acids. The germline V and J ends were trimmed by 3 bases and 0 bases, with 15 bases remaining between them. This chain's CDR3 is CASSGVGTTMNTEAFF. For the CDR3, the DNA is TGTGCCAGCAGCGGAGTCGGTACGACTATGAACACTGAAGCTTTCTTT.

Written as DNA, the CDR3 is TGTGCCAGCAGCCCTTCCTACGAGCAGTACTTC. It specifies CASSPSYEQYF. The V call is TRBV7-9, the J call TRBJ2-7, with D uncertain. This CDR3 is 11 amino acids long. The V end was cut by 5 bases, the J end by 1 base, with 3 bases between. Per the germline V gene, CDR1 is SEHNR and CDR2 is FQNEAQ (reference sequence).